One and the same sample provided the 3 T cell receptor beta chains below, sequenced in a study of cytotoxic CD8 clonotypes in ibrutinib-treated CLL. Assay used: immunoSEQ multiplex PCR; TCRdb lists only in-frame clones, some missing. This table has roughly 130,000 clones, 85% to 95% appearing once. The sample in question was PBMCs, obtained after 12 months of ibrutinib treatment. These receptors all stem from a human donor with chronic lymphocytic leukemia.

This clone was observed once. V usage is TRBV27 and J usage is TRBJ2-1; the D gene could be TRBD1 or TRBD2 (5 bases each). This CDR3 comprises 14 residues. Germline CDR1 MNHEY, CDR2 SMNVEV (reference sequence). V lost 7 bases and J lost 0, with 10 bases in between. The CDR3 loop is CASTPRGSYNEQFF. The CDR3 DNA sequence: TGTGCCAGCACCCCGAGGGGCTCCTACAATGAGCAGTTCTTC.

This clone was found a few times. The chain joins TRBV10-3 to TRBJ1-5; no definite D call. The CDR3 contains 13 residues. Trimming took off 0 bases at V and 6 bases at J, with 6 bases between the two ends. Germline values: CDR1 ENHRY, CDR2 SYGVKD. The CDR3 sequence is CAISESSSQPQHF. CDR3 DNA: TGTGCCATCAGTGAGTCGAGTAGTCAGCCCCAGCATTTT.

The V call is TRBV7-9, the J call TRBJ2-7; 8 bases are shared with TRBD2. Trimming removed 6 bases from V and 0 bases from J; junction bases left unmatched: 4. Germline V gives CDR1 SEHNR, CDR2 FQNEAQ (reference sequence). This CDR3 spans 14 amino acids. The CDR3 region has the DNA TGTGCCAGCAGTTCAACTAGCGGCTCCTACGAGCAGTACTTC. Its protein product is CASSSTSGSYEQYF.